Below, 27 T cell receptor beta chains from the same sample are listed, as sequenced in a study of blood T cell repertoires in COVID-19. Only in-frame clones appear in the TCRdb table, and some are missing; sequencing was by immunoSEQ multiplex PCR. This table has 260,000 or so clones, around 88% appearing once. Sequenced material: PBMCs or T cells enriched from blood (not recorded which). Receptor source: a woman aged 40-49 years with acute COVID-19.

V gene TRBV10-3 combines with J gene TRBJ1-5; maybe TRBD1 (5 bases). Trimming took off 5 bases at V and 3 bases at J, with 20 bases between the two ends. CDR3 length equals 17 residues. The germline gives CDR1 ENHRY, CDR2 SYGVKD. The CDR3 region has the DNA TGTGCCATCAGTCAGACCGAGACAGATGGAAACAATCAGCCCCAGCATTTT. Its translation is CAISQTETDGNNQPQHF.

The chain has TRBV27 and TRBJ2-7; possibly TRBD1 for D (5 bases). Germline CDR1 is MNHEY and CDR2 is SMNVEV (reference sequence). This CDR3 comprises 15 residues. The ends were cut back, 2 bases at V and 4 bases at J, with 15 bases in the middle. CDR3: CASSLARQPEYEQYF. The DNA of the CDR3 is TGTGCCAGCAGTTTAGCTAGACAGCCCGAGTACGAGCAGTACTTC.

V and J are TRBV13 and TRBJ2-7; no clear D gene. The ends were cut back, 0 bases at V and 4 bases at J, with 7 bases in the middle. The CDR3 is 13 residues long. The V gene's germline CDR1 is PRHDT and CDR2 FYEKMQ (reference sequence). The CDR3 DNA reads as TGTGCCAGCAGCTTAGGCCGACATTACGAGCAGTACTTC. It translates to CASSLGRHYEQYF.

The CDR3 DNA sequence: TGTGCCAGCAGTTACCAACCCGGAGTGGGTACAGATACGCAGTATTTT. As protein: CASSYQPGVGTDTQYF. The chain carries TRBV6-2 or TRBV6-3 and TRBJ2-3; D unclear. The CDR3 is 16 amino acids. The V gene's germline CDR1 is MNHEY and CDR2 SVGEGT. Trimming removed 2 bases at V and 3 bases at J, with 15 bases between.

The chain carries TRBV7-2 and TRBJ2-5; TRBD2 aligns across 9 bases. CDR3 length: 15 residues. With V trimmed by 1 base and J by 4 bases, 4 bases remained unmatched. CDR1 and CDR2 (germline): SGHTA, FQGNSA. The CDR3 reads CASSLGSGSRETQYF. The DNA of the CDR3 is TGTGCCAGCAGCTTAGGTAGCGGGAGTCGAGAGACCCAGTACTTC.

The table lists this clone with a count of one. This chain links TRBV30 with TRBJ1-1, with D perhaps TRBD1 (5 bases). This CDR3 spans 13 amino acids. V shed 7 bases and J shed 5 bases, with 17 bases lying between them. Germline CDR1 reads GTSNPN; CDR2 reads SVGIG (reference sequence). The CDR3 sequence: CASITGGGTEAFF. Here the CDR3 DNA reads TGTGCCTCGATTACGGGGGGTGGAACTGAAGCTTTCTTT. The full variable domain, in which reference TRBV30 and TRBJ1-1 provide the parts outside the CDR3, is SQTIHQWPATLVQPVGSPLSLECTVEGTSNPNLYWYRQAAGRGLQLLFYSVGIGQISSEVPQNLSASRPQDRQFILSSKKLLLSDSGFYLCASITGGGTEAFFGQGTRLTVV.

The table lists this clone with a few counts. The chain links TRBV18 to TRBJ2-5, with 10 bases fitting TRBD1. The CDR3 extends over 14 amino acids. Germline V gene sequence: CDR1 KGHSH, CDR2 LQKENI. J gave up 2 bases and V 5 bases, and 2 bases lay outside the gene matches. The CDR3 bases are TGTGCCAGCTCAAGGGACAGGGGACAAGAGACCCAGTACTTC. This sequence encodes CASSRDRGQETQYF. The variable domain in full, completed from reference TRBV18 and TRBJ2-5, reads NAGVMQNPRHLVRRRGQEARLRCSPMKGHSHVYWYRQLPEEGLKFMVYLQKENIIDESGMPKERFSAEFPKEGPSILRIQQVVRGDSAAYFCASSRDRGQETQYFGPGTRLLVL.

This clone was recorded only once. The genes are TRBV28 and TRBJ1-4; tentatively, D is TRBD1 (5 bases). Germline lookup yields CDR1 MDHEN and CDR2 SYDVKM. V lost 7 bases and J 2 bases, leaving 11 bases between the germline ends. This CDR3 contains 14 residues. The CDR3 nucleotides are TGTGCCAGCACCAGGGTTCGCACTAATGAAAAACTGTTTTTT. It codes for CASTRVRTNEKLFF.

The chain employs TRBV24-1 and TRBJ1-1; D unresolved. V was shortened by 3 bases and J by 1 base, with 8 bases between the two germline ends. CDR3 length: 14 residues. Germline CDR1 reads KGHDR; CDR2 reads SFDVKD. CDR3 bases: TGTGCCACCAGTGATGGCAGTTCGAACACTGAAGCTTTCTTT. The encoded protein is CATSDGSSNTEAFF.

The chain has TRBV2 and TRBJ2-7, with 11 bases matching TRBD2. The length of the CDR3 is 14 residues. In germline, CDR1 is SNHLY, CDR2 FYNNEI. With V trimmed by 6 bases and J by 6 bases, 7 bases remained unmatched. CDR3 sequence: CASRGTSGVGEQYF. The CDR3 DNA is TGTGCCAGCAGGGGGACTAGCGGAGTGGGCGAGCAGTACTTC. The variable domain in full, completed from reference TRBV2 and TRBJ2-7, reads EPEVTQTPSHQVTQMGQEVILRCVPISNHLYFYWYRQILGQKVEFLVSFYNNEISEKSEIFDDQFSVERPDGSNFTLKIRSTKLEDSAMYFCASRGTSGVGEQYFGPGTRLTVT.

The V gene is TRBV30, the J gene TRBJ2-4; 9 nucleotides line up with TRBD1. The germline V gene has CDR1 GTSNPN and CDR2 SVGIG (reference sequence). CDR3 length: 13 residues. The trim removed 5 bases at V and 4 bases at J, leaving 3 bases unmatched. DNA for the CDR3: TGTGCCTGGGGACAGGGGATTAAAAACATTCAGTACTTC. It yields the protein CAWGQGIKNIQYF.

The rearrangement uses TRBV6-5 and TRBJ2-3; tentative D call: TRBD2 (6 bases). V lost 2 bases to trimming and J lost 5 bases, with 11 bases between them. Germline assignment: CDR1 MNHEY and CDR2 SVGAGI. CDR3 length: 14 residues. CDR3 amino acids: CASSYDGSEDTQYF. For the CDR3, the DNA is TGTGCCAGCAGTTACGACGGGAGTGAAGATACGCAGTATTTT.

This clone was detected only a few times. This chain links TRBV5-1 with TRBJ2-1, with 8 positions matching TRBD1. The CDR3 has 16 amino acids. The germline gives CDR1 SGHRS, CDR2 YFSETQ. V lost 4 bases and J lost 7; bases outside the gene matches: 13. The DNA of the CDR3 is TGCGCCAGCAGCAAGATTATCGACAGGGGAATGAATGAGCAGTTCTTC. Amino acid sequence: CASSKIIDRGMNEQFF.

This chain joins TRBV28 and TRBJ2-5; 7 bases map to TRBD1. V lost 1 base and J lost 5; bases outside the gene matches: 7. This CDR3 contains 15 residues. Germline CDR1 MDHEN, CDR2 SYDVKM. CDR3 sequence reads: CASSLSGDRAETQYF. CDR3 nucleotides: TGTGCCAGCAGTTTATCGGGCGACAGGGCGGAGACCCAGTACTTC.

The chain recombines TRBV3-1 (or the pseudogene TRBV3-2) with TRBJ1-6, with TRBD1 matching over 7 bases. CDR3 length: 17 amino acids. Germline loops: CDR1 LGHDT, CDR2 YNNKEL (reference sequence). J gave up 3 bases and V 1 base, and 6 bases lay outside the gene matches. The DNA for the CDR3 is TGTGCCAGCAGCCAAGTTTTTCAGGGGGTCTATAATTCACCCCTCCACTTT. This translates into CASSQVFQGVYNSPLHF.

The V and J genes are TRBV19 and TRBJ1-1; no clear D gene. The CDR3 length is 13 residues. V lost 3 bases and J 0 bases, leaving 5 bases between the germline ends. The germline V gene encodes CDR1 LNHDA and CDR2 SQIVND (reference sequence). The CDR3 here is CASSIFVNTEAFF. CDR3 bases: TGTGCCAGTAGTATCTTTGTGAACACTGAAGCTTTCTTT.

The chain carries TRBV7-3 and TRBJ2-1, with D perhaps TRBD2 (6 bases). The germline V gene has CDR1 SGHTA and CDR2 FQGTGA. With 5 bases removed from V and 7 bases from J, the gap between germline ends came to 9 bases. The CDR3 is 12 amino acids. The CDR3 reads CASSPGVNEQFF. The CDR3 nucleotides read TGTGCCAGCAGCCCGGGGGTGAATGAGCAGTTCTTC. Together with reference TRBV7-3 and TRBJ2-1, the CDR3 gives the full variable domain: GAGVSQTPSNKVTEKGKYVELRCDPISGHTALYWYRQSLGQGPEFLIYFQGTGAADDSGLPNDRFFAVRPEGSVSTLKIQRTERGDSAVYLCASSPGVNEQFFGPGTRLTVL.

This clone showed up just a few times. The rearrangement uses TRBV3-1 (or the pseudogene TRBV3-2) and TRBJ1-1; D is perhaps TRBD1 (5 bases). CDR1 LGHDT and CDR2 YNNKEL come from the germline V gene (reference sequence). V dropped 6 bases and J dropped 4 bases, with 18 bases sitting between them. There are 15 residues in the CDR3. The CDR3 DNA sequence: TGTGCCAGCAGGCCTGGCGGGGGGAGGGGCACTGAAGCTTTCTTT. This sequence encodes CASRPGGGRGTEAFF.

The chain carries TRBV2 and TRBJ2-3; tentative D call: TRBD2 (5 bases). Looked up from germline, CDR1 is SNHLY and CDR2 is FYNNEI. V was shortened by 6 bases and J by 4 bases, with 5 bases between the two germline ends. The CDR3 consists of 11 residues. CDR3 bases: TGTGCCAGCAGGAGGGCAGATACGCAGTATTTT. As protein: CASRRADTQYF.

CDR3 loop: CASSQAGGPYEQYF. CDR3 DNA: TGTGCCAGCAGCCAAGCGGGAGGGCCCTACGAGCAGTACTTC. The rearrangement uses TRBV4-2 and TRBJ2-7, with 8 bases fitting TRBD2. The germline V gene encodes CDR1 LGHNA and CDR2 YNFKEQ. The V segment lost 1 base and the J segment 2 bases; nucleotides outside the gene matches: 1. The CDR3 covers 14 residues.

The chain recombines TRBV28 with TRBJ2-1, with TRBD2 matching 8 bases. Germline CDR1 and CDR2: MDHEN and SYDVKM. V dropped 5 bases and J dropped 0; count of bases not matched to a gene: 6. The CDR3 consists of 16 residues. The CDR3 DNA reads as TGTGCCAGCAGTCCCGGGGGGGTAGGCTCCTACAATGAGCAGTTCTTC. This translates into CASSPGGVGSYNEQFF.

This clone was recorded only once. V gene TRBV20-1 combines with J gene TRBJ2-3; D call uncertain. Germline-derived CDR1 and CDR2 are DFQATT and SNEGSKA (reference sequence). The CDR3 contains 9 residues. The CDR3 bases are TGCAAACCCCAGGATACGCAGTATTTT. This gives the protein CKPQDTQYF.

This CDR3 reads CASSPTGGYEQYF. For the CDR3, the DNA is TGTGCCAGCAGCCCGACAGGGGGCTACGAGCAGTACTTC. The rearrangement joins TRBV5-4 to TRBJ2-7, with TRBD1 identical over 9 bases. Per the germline V gene, CDR1 is SGHNT and CDR2 is YYREEE (reference sequence). V was clipped by 4 bases and J by 3 bases; unmatched bases: 2. The CDR3 length is 13 residues.

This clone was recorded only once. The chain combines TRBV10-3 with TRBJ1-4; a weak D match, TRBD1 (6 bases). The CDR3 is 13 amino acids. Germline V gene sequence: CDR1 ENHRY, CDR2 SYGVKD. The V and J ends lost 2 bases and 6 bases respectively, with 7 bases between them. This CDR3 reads CAISENRDEKLFF. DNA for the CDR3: TGTGCCATCAGTGAGAACAGGGATGAAAAACTGTTTTTT.

Here the CDR3 reads CASSLKDRGRQPQHF. The CDR3 DNA follows: TGTGCCAGCAGCCTGAAAGACAGGGGTCGCCAGCCCCAGCATTTT. The rearrangement links TRBV7-8 to TRBJ1-5; 8 bases align to TRBD1. CDR3 length: 15 residues. Looked up from germline, CDR1 is SGHVS and CDR2 is FQNEAQ. V gave up 5 bases and J gave up 7 bases; unmatched junction bases: 10.

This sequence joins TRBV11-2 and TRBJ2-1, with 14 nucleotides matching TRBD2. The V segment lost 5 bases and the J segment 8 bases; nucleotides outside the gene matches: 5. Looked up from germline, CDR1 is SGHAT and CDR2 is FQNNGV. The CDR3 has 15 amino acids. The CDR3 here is CASSMGLAGVHEQFF. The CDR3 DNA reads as TGTGCCAGCAGCATGGGACTAGCGGGAGTTCATGAGCAGTTCTTC.

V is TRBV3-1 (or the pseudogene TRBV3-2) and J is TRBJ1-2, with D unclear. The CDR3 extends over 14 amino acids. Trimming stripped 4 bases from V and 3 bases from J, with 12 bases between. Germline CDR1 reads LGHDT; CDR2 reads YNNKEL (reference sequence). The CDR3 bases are TGTGCCAGCAGCCCTGAGCGGCAGTACTATGGCTACACCTTC. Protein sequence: CASSPERQYYGYTF.